This TCR beta chain was obtained from a study of shared clonotypes between healthy human individuals. Data came from immunoSEQ multiplex PCR; TCRdb stores just in-frame clones and leaves some out. The sample holds about 710,000 clones, roughly 73% seen once. V was pared by 6 bases and J by 6 bases, with 21 bases between. CDR3 length equals 15 residues. Germline V CDR1 and CDR2: MDHEN, SYDVKM. This clone has just a few counts. Nashville, Tennessee was home to all donors, each a Caucasian adult. The chain is built from TRBV28 and TRBJ2-7; D possibly matches TRBD1 or TRBD2 (5 bases each). The receptor comes from a woman aged 25 to 39 in good health. Input material: memory CD4+ T cells sorted from blood. Regarding subset: CD45RA-negative fraction. The CDR3 protein is CASRPDRGSSREQYF. The CDR3 DNA reads TGTGCCAGCAGGCCTGATCGGGGCTCGTCCCGCGAGCAGTACTTC.